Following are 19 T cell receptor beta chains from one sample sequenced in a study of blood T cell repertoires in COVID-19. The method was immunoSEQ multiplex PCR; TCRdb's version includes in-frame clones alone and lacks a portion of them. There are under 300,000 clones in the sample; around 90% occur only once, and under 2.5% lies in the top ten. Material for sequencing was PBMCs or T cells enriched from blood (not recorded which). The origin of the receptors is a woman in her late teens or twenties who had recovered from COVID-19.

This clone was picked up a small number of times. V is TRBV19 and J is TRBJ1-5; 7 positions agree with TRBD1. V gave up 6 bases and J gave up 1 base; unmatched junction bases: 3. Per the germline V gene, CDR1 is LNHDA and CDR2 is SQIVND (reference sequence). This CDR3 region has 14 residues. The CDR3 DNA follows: TGTGCCAGTAGAAGACAGGGAAGCAATCAGCCCCAGCATTTT. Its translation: CASRRQGSNQPQHF.

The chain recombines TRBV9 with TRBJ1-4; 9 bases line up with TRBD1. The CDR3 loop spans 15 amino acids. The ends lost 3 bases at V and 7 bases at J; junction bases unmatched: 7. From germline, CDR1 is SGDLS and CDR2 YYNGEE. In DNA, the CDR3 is TGTGCCAGCAGCGAGGGACAGGGAGGTAGTGAAAAACTGTTTTTT. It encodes CASSEGQGGSEKLFF.

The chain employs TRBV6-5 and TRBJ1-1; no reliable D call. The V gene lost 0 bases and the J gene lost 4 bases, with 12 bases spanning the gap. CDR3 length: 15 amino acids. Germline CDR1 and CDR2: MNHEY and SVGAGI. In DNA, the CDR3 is TGTGCCAGCAGTTACTCTGGCAGGTTAAGCACTGAAGCTTTCTTT. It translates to CASSYSGRLSTEAFF.

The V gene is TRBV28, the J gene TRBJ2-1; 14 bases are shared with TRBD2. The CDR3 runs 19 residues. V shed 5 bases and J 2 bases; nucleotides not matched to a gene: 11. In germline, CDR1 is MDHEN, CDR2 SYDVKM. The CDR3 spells CASSTSGLAGVGAYNEQFF. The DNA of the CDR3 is TGTGCCAGCAGTACATCGGGACTAGCGGGAGTAGGAGCCTACAATGAGCAGTTCTTC.

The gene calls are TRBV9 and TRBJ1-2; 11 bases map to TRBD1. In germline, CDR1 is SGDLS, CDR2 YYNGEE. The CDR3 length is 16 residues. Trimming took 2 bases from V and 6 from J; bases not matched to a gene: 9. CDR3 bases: TGTGCCAGCAGCGTTCGGACAGGGGGCTTACCTCATGGCTACACCTTC. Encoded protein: CASSVRTGGLPHGYTF.

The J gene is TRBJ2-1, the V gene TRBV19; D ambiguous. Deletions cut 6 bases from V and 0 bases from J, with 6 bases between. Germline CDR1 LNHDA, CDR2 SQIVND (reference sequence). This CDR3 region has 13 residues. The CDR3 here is CASRMSSYNEQFF. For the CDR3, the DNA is TGTGCCAGTAGGATGAGCTCCTACAATGAGCAGTTCTTC.

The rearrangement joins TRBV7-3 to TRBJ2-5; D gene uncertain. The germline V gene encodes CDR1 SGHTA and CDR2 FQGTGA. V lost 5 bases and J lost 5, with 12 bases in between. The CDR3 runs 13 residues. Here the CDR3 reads CASSQIRGETQYF. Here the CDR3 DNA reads TGTGCCAGCAGCCAAATCCGAGGCGAGACCCAGTACTTC.

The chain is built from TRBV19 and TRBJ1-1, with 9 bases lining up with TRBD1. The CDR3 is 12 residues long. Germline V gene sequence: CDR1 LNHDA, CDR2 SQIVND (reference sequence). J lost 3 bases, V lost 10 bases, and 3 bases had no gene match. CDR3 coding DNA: TGTGCCACCCGGGACAGGGACACTGAAGCTTTCTTT. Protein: CATRDRDTEAFF.

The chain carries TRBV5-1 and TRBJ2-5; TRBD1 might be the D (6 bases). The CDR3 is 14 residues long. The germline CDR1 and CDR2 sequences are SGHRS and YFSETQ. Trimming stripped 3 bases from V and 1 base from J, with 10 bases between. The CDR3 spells CASSSGQFQETQYF. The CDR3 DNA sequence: TGCGCCAGCAGCTCAGGACAGTTCCAAGAGACCCAGTACTTC.

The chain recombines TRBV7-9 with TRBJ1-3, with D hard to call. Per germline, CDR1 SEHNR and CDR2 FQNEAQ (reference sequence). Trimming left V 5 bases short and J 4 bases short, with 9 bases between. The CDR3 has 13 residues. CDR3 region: CASSPPSGNTIYF. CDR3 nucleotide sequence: TGTGCCAGCAGCCCTCCGTCCGGAAACACCATATATTTT.

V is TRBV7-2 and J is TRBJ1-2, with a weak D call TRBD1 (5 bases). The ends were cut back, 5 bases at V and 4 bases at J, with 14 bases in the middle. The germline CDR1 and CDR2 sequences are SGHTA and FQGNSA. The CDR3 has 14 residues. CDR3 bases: TGTGCCAGCAGCCCGCACGGGGGAGTCTATGGCTACACCTTC. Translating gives CASSPHGGVYGYTF.

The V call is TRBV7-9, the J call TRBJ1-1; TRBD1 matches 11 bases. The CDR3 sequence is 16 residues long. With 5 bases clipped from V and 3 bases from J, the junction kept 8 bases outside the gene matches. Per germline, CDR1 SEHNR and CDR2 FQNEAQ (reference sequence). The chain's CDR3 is CASSMRTGGLDTEAFF. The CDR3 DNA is TGTGCCAGCAGCATGCGGACAGGGGGCTTGGACACTGAAGCTTTCTTT.

The CDR3 here is CASSVGATDLTGELFF. The CDR3 DNA is TGTGCCAGCAGCGTAGGGGCTACCGACCTAACCGGGGAGCTGTTTTTT. V is TRBV9 and J is TRBJ2-2; D unclear. Germline V gene data show CDR1 as SGDLS and CDR2 as YYNGEE. CDR3 length: 16 residues. The V and J ends lost 0 bases and 5 bases respectively, with 14 bases between them.

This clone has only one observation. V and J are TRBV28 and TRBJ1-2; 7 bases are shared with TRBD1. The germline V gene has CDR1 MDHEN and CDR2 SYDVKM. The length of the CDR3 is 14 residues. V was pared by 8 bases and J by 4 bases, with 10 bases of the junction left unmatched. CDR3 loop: CASRRGTRAYGYTF. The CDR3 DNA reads TGTGCCAGCCGCAGGGGGACTCGGGCCTATGGCTACACCTTC.

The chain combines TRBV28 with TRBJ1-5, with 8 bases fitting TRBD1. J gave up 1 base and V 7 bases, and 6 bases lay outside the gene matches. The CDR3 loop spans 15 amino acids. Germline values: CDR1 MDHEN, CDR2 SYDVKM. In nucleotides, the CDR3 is TGTGCCAGCACGCGAGGGGACAGGAGCAATCAGCCCCAGCATTTT. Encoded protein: CASTRGDRSNQPQHF.

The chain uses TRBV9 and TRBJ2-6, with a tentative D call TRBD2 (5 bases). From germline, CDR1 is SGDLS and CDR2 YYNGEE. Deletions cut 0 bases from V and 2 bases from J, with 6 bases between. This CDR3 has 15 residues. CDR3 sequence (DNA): TGTGCCAGCAGCGTAGCCGGGACTGGGGCCAACGTCCTGACTTTC. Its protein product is CASSVAGTGANVLTF.

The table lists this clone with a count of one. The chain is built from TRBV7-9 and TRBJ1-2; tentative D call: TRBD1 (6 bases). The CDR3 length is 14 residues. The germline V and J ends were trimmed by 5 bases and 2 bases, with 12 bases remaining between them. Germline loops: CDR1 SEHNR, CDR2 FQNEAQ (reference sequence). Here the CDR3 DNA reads TGTGCCAGCAGCCCCGGACAGACCAACTATGGCTACACCTTC. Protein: CASSPGQTNYGYTF.

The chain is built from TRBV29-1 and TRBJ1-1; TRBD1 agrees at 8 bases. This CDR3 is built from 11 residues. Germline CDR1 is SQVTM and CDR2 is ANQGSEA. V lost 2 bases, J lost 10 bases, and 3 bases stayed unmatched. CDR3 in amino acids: CSVEQGAGAFF. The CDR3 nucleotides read TGCAGCGTTGAACAGGGGGCCGGAGCTTTCTTT.

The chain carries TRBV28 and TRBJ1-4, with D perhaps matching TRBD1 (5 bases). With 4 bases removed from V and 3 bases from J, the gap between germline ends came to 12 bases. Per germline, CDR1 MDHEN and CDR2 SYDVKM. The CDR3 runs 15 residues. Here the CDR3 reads CASSSRDLANEKLFF. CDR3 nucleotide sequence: TGTGCCAGCAGTTCCCGGGACTTGGCTAATGAAAAACTGTTTTTT.